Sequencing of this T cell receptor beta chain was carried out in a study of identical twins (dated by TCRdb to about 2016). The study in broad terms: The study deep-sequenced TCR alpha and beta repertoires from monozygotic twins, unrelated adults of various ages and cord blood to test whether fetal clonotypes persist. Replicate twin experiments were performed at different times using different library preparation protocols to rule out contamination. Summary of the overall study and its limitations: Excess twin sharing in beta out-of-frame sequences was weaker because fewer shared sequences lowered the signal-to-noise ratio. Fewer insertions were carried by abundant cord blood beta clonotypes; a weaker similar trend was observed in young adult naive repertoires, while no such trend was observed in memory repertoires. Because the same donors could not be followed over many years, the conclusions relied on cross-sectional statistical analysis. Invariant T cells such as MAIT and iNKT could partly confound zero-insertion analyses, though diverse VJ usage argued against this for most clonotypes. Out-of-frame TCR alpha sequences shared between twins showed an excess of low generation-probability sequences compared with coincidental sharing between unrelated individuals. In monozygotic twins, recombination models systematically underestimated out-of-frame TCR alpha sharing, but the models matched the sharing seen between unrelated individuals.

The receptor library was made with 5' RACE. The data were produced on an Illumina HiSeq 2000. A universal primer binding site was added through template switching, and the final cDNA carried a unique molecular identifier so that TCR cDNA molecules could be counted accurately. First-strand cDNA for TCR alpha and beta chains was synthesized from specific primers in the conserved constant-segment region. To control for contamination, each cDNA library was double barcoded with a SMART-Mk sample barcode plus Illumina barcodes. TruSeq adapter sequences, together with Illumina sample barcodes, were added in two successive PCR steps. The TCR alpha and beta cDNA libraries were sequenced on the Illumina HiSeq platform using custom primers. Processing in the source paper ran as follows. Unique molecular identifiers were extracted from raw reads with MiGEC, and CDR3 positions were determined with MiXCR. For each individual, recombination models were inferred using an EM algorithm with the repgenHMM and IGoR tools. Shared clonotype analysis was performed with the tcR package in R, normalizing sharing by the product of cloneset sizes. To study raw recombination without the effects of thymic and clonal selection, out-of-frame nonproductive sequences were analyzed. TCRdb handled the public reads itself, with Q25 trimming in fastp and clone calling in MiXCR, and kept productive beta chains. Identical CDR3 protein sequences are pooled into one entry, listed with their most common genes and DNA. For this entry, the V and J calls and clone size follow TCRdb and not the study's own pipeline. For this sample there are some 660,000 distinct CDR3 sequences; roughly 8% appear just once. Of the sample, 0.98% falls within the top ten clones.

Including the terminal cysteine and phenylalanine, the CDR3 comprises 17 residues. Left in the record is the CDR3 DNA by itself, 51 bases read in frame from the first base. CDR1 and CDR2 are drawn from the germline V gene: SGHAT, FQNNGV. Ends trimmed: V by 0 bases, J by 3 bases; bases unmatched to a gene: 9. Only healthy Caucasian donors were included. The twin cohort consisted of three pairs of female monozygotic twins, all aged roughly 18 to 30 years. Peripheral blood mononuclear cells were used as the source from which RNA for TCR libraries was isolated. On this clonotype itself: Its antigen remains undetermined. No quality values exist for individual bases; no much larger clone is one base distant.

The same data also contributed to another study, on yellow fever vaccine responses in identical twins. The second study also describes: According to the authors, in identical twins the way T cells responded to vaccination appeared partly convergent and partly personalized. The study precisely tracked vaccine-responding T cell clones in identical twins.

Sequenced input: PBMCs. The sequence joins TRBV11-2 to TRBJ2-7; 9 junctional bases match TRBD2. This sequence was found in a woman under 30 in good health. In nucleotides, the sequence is TGTGCCAGCAGCTTAGACGGCGGGGGGGCTCAGATCTACGAGCAGTACTTC. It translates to CASSLDGGGAQIYEQYF.